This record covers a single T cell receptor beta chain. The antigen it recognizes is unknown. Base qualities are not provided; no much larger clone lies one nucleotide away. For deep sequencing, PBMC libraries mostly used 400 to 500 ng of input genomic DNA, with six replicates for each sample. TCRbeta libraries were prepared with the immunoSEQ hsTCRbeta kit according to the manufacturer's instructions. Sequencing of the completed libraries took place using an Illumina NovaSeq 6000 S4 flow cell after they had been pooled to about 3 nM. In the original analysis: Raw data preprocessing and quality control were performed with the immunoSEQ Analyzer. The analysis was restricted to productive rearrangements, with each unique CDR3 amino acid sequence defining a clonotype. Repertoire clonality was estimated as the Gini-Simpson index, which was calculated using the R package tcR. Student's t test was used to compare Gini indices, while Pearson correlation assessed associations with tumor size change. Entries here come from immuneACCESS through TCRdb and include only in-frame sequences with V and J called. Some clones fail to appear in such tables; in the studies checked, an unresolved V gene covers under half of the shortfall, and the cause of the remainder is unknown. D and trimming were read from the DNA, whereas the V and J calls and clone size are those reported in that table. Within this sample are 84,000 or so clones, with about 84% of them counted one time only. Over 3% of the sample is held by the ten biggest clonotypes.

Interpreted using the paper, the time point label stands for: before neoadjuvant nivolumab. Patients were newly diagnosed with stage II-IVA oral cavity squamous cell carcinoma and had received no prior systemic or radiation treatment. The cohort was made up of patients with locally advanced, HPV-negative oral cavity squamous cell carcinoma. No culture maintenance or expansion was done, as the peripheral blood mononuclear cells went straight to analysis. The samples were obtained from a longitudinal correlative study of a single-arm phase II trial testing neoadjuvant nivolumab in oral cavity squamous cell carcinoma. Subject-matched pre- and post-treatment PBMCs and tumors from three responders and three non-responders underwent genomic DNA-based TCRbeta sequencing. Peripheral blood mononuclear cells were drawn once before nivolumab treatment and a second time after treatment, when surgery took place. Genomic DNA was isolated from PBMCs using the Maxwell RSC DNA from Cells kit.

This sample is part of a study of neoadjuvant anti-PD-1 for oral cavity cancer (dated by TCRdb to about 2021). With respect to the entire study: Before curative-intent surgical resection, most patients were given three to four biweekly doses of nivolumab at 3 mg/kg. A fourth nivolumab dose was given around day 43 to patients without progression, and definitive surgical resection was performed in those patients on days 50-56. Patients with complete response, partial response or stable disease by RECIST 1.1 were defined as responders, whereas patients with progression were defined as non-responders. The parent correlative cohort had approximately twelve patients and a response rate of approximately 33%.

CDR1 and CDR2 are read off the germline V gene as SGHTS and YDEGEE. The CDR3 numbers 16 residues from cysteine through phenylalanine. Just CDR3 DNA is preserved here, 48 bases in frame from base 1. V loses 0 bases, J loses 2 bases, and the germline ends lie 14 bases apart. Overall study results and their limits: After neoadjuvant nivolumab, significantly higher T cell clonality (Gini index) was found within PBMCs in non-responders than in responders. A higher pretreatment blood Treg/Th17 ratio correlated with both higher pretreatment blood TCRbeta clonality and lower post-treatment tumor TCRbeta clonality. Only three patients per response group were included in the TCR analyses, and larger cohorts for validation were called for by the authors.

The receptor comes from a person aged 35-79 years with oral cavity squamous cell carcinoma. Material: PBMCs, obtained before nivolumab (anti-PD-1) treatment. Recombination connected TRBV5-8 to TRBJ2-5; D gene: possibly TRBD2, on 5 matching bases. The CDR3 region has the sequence CASSLGDYGPQETQYF. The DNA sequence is TGTGCCAGCAGCTTGGGAGACTACGGGCCTCAAGAGACCCAGTACTTC.